Sequencing of this T cell receptor (beta chain) was carried out in a study of early T cells in non-severe SARS-CoV-2 infection. On the study more broadly: Sequenced bulk RNA came from whole blood that was unsorted, and chains were unpaired.

V was pared by 0 bases and J by 2 bases, with 8 bases between. The CDR3 has 15 amino acids. Germline values: CDR1 LGHNA, CDR2 YNFKEQ. Unique molecular identifier tags were affixed to discrete cDNA molecules. TCRdb re-called the 5' RACE reads through MiXCR, storing one row per CDR3 protein. The sample lists around 63,000 distinct CDR3 sequences; 9% to 10% were seen once. This clonotype was picked up a small number of times. This clonotype was sampled from an adult who was a healthcare worker with PCR-confirmed SARS-CoV-2 infection or an uninfected control (not recorded which). This material consisted of whole blood, taken at baseline. V gene TRBV4-2 combines with J gene TRBJ1-5; D gene unclear. Written as DNA, the CDR3 is TGTGCCAGCAGCCAAGACGGAAGGGGCAATCAGCCCCAGCATTTT. Amino acids: CASSQDGRGNQPQHF.